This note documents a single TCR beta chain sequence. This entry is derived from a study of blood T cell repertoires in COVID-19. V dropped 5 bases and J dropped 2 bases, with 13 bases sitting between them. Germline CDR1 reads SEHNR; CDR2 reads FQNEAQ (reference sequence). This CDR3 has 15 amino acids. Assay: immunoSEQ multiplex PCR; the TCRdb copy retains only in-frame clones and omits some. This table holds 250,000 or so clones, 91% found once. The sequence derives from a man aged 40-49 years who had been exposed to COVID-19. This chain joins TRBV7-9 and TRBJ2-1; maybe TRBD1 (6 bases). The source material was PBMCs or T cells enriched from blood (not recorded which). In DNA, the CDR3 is TGTGCCAGCAGCGCTTACCAGGGGCCCTACAATGAGCAGTTCTTC. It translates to CASSAYQGPYNEQFF. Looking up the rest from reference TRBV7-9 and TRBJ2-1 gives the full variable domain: DTGVSQNPRHKITKRGQNVTFRCDPISEHNRLYWYRQTLGQGPEFLTYFQNEAQLEKSRLLSDRFSAERPKGSFSTLEIQRTEQGDSAMYLCASSAYQGPYNEQFFGPGTRLTVL.